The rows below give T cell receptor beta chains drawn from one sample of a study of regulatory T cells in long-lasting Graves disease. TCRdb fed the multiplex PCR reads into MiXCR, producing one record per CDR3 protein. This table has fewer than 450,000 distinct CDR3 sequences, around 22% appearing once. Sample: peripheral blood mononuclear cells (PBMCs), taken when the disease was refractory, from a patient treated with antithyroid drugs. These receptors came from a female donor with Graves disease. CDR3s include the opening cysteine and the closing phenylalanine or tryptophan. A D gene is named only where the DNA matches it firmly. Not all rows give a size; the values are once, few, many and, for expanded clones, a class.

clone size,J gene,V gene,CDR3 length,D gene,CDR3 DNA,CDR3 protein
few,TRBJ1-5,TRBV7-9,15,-,TGTGCCAGCAGCCTCTCGGGCAGGGTCGATCAGCCCCAGCATTTT,CASSLSGRVDQPQHF
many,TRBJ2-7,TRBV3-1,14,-,TGTGCCAGCAGCCAAGGGACAGTGGGATACGAGCAGTACTTC,CASSQGTVGYEQYF
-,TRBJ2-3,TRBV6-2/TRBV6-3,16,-,TGTGCCAGCCCAACGGTAGGCCCCGGACACACAGATACGCAGTATTTT,CASPTVGPGHTDTQYF
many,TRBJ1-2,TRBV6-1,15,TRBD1,TGTGCCAGCAGAGGGACAGGGGCCGCGGTGGATGGCTACACCTTC,CASRGTGAAVDGYTF
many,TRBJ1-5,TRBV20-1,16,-,TGCAGTGCTAGTGGGTCTGGCCGCCTTAGCAATCAGCCCCAGCATTTT,CSASGSGRLSNQPQHF
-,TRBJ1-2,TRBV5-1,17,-,TGCGCCAGCAGTCCCGGGGCAGCCCCCTCATCTAACTATGGCTACACCTTC,CASSPGAAPSSNYGYTF
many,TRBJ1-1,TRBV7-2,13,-,TGTGCCAGCAGCCAGTCATATTACACTGAAGCTTTCTTT,CASSQSYYTEAFF
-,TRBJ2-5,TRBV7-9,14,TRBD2,TGTGCCAGCAGCCTTACTAGCGGGACGGAGACCCAGTACTTC,CASSLTSGTETQYF
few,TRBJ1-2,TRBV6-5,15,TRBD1,TGTGCCAGCAGTTACTCGCACAGGGGAGCCTATGGCTACACCTTC,CASSYSHRGAYGYTF
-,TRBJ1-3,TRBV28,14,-,TGTGCCAGCAGTTGGGAAATGGCTGGAAACACCATATATTTT,CASSWEMAGNTIYF
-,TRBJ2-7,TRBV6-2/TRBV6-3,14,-,TGTGCCAGCAGTTTTTCTGGGGACCGCTCCGAGCAGTACTTC,CASSFSGDRSEQYF
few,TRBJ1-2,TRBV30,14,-,TGTGCCTGGAGCTTGGGCAGGGCGGTTCTTGGCTACACCTTC,CAWSLGRAVLGYTF
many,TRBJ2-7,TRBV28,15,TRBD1,TGTGCCAGCAGTTCCCCAGGGACAGGCAGTAATGAGCAGTACTTC,CASSSPGTGSNEQYF
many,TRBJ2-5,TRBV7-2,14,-,TGTGCCAGCAGCTTAAGGCCTACCCAAGAGACCCAGTACTTC,CASSLRPTQETQYF
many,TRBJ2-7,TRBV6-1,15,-,TGTGCCAGCACCACGGGGACGCACGCAGTATACGAGCAGTACTTC,CASTTGTHAVYEQYF
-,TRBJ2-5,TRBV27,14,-,TGTGCCAGCAGTTTATCGGGACAAAAAGAGACCCAGTACTTC,CASSLSGQKETQYF
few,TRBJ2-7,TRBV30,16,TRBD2,TGTGCCTGGGGGACCGGACTAGCGGGAGGAACCTACGAGCAGTACTTC,CAWGTGLAGGTYEQYF
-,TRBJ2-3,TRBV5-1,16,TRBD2,TGCGCCAGCAGCTCGGTGGGACTAGCGGGGACAGATACGCAGTATTTT,CASSSVGLAGTDTQYF
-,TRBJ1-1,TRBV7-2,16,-,TGTGCCAGCAGCAGGTCAAGGTGGTTTGACAACACTGAAGCTTTCTTT,CASSRSRWFDNTEAFF
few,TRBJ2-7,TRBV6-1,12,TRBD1,TGTGCCAGCCTTCGGACAGGGAGCGAGCAGTACTTC,CASLRTGSEQYF
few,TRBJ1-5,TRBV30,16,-,TGTGCCTGGAGCTCCCCAGGGGTAATAAGCAATCAGCCCCAGCATTTT,CAWSSPGVISNQPQHF
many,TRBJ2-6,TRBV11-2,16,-,TGTGCCAGCAGTGGGTGGGTCCCCTCTGGGGCCAACGTCCTGACTTTC,CASSGWVPSGANVLTF
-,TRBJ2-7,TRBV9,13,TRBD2,TGTGCCAGCAGCGTAGGAGCGGGGTCCGAGCAGTACTTC,CASSVGAGSEQYF
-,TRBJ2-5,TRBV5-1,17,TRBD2,TGCGCCAGCAGCTTCTCTCGGTTGACTAGCCGCCAAGAGACCCAGTACTTC,CASSFSRLTSRQETQYF